The 5 T cell receptor beta chains given below trace back to one sample, sequenced in a study of blood T cell repertoires in COVID-19. Only in-frame clones appear in the TCRdb table, and some are missing; sequencing was by immunoSEQ multiplex PCR. The sample holds some 270,000 clones; over 75% are singletons and the top ten take over 2.5%. Sequenced material: PBMCs or T cells enriched from blood (not recorded which). Receptors were obtained from a woman in her 40s who had been exposed to COVID-19.

CDR3 sequence (DNA): TGTGCCAGCAGGCAATCAGGGGGGACTGAAGCTTTCTTT. Amino acids: CASRQSGGTEAFF. The chain joins TRBV6-4 to TRBJ1-1, with 7 bases lining up with TRBD1. CDR1 is MRHNA and CDR2 is SNTAGT in the germline V gene. With 6 bases clipped from V and 5 bases from J, the junction kept 6 bases outside the gene matches. The CDR3 contains 13 residues.

The CDR3: CAIRSTGLSYNEQFF. CDR3 in DNA: TGTGCCATCAGAAGCACAGGGCTTTCTTACAATGAGCAGTTCTTC. This sequence joins TRBV10-3 and TRBJ2-1, with D possibly matching TRBD1 (6 bases). Trimming took 6 bases from V and 4 from J, leaving 16 bases between them. Looked up from germline, CDR1 is ENHRY and CDR2 is SYGVKD. This CDR3 contains 15 residues.

This chain links TRBV29-1 with TRBJ1-2, with D possibly matching TRBD1 (6 bases). V was shortened by 3 bases and J by 1 base, with 9 bases between the two germline ends. The CDR3 length is 13 residues. Germline V gene data show CDR1 as SQVTM and CDR2 as ANQGSEA. Here the CDR3 DNA reads TGCAGCGTTGAGGGACACTATAACTATGGCTACACCTTC. Protein sequence: CSVEGHYNYGYTF.

The chain joins TRBV29-1 to TRBJ1-1, with D uncertain. The V end lost 4 bases, the J end lost 2 bases, and 14 bases lay between the germline ends. The germline V gene encodes CDR1 SQVTM and CDR2 ANQGSEA. The CDR3 loop spans 14 amino acids. DNA of the CDR3: TGCAGCGTTGTACGAGGATCTGCTAACACTGAAGCTTTCTTT. Translated, it gives CSVVRGSANTEAFF. Variable domain in full (rest from reference TRBV29-1 and TRBJ1-1): SAVISQKPSRDICQRGTSLTIQCQVDSQVTMMFWYRQQPGQSLTLIATANQGSEATYESGFVIDKFPISRPNLTFSTLTVSNMSPEDSSIYLCSVVRGSANTEAFFGQGTRLTVV.

The chain uses TRBV6-2 or TRBV6-3 and TRBJ2-1, with 14 bases that match TRBD2. The CDR3 spans 16 residues. Per germline, CDR1 MNHEY and CDR2 SVGEGT. The J segment lost 6 bases and the V segment lost 5 bases, leaving 6 bases of the junction unmatched. This CDR3 is CASSQGLAGDRNEQFF. The CDR3 DNA reads TGTGCCAGCAGTCAGGGACTAGCGGGAGACCGCAATGAGCAGTTCTTC.